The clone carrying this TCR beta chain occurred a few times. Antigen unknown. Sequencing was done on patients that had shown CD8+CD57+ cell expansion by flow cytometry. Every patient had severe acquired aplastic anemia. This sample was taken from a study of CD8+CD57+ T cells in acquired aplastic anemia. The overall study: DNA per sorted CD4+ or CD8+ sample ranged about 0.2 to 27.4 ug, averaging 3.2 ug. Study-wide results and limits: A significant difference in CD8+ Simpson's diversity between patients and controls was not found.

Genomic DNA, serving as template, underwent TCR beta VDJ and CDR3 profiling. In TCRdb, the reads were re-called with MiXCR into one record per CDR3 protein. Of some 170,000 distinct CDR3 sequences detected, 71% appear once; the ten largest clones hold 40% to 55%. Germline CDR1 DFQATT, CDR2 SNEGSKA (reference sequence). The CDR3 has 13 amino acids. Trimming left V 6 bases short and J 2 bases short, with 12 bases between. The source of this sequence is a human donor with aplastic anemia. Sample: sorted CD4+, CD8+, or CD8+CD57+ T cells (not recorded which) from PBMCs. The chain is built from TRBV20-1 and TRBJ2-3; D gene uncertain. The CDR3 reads CSAEESTTDTQYF. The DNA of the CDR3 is TGCAGTGCCGAAGAGTCAACCACAGATACGCAGTATTTT.